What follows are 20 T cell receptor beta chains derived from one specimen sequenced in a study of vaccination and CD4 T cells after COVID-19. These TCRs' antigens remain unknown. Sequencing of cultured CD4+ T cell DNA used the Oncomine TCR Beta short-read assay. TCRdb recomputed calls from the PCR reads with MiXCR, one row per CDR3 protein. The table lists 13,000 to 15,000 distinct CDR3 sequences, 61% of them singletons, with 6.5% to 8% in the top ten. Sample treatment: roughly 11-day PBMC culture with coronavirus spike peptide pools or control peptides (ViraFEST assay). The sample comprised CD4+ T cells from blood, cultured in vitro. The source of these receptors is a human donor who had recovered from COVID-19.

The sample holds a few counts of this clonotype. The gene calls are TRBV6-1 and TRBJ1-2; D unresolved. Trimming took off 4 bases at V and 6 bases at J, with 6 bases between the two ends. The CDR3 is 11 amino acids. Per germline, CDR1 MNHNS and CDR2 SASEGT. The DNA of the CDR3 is TGTGCCAGCAGTGGCCCCGATGGCTACACCTTC. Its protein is CASSGPDGYTF.

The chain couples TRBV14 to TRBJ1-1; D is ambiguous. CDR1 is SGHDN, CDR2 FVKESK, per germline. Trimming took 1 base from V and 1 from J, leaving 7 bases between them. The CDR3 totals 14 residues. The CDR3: CASSQGAKNTEAFF. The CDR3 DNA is TGTGCCAGCAGCCAAGGGGCGAAGAACACTGAAGCTTTCTTT.

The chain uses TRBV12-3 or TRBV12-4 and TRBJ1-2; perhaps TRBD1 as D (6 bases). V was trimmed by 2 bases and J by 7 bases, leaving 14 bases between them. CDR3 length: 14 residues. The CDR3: CASSLWGGGRGYTF. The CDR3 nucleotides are TGTGCCAGCAGTTTATGGGGCGGGGGCCGTGGCTACACCTTC.

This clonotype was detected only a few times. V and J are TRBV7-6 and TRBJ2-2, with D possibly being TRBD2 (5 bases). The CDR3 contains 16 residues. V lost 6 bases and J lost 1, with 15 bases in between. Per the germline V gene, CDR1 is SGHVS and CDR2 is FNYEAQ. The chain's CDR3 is CASSFTRVMNTGELFF. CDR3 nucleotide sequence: TGTGCCAGCAGTTTTACGCGGGTTATGAACACCGGGGAGCTGTTTTTT.

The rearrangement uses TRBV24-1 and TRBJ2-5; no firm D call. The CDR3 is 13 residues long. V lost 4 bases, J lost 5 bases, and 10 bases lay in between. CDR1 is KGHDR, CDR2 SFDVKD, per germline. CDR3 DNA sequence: TGTGCCACCAGTGAAACCGCTGTTGAGACCCAGTACTTC. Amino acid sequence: CATSETAVETQYF.

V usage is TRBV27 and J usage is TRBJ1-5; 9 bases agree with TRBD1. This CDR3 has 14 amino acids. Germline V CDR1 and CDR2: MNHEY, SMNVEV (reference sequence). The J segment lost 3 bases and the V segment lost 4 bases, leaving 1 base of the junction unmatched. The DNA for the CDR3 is TGTGCCAGCAGTTGGACAGGGGCCAATCAGCCCCAGCATTTT. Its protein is CASSWTGANQPQHF.

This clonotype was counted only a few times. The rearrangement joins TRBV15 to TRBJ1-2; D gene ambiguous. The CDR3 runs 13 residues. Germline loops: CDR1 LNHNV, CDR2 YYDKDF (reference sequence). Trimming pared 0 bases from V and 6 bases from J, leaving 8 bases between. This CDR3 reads CATSRDMLDGYTF. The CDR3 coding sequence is TGTGCCACCAGCAGAGATATGTTAGATGGCTACACCTTC.

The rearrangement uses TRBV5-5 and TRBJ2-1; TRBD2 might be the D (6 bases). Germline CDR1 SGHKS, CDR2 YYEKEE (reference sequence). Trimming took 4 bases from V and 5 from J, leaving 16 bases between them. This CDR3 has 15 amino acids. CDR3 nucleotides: TGTGCCAGCAGCCAATCAGCGGGTTGGAACAATGAGCAGTTCTTC. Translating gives CASSQSAGWNNEQFF.

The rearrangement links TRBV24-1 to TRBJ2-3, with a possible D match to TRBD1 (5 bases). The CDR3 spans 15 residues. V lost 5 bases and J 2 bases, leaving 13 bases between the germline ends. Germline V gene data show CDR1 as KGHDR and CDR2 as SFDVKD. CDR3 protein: CATSGSAGPTDTQYF. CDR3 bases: TGTGCCACCAGTGGTTCGGCAGGGCCCACAGATACGCAGTATTTT.

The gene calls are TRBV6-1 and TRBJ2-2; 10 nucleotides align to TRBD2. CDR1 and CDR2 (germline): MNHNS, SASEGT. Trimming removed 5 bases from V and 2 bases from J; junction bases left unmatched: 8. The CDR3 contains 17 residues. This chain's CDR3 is CASSLGRTSGNTGELFF. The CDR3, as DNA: TGTGCCAGCAGTCTCGGGCGGACTAGCGGAAACACCGGGGAGCTGTTTTTT.

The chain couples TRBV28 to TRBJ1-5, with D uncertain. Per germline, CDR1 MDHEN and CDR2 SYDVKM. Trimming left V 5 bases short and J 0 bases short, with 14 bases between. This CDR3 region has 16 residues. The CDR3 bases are TGTGCCAGCAGTCCCCTGGACCTGTATAGCAATCAGCCCCAGCATTTT. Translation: CASSPLDLYSNQPQHF.

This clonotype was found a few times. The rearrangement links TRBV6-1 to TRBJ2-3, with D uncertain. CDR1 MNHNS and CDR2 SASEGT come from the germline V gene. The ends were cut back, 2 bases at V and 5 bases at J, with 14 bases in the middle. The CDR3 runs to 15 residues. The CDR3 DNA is TGTGCCAGCAGTGAAATGTGGGCAAACAGAGATACGCAGTATTTT. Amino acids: CASSEMWANRDTQYF.

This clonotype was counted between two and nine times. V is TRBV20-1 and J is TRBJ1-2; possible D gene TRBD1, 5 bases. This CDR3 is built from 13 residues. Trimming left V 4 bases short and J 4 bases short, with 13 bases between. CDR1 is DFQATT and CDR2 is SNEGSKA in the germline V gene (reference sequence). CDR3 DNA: TGCAGTGCTACTACAGGCGTGGGCTATGGCTACACCTTC. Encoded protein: CSATTGVGYGYTF.

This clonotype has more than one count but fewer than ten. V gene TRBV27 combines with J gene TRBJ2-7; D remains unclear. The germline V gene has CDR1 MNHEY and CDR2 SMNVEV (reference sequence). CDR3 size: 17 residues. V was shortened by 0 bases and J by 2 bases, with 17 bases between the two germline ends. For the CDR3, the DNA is TGTGCCAGCAGTTTATCCCGGGTCACGAGTCCCCCCTACGAGCAGTACTTC. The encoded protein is CASSLSRVTSPPYEQYF.

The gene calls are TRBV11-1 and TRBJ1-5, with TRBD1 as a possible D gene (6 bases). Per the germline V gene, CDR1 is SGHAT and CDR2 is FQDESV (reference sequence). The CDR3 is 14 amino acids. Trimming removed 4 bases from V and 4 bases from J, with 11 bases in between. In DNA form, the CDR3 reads TGTGCCAGCAGCTCACAGGGCGATAATCAGCCCCAGCATTTT. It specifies CASSSQGDNQPQHF.

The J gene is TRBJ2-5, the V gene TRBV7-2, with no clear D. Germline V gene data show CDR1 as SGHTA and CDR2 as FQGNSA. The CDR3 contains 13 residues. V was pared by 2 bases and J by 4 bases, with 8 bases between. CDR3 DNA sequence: TGTGCCAGCAGCTTACAATATTTAGAGACCCAGTACTTC. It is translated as CASSLQYLETQYF.

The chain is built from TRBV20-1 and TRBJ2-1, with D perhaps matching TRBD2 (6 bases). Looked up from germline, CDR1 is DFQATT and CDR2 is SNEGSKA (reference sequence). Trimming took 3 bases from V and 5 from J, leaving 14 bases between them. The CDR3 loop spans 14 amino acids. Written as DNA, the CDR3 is TGCAGTGCTAGTCGGATCGGGAGCAACAATGAGCAGTTCTTC. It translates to CSASRIGSNNEQFF.

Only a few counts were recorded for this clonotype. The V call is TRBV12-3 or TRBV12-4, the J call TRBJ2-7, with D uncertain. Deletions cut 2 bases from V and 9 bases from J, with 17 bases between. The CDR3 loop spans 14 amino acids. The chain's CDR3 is CASSLTARSTGQYF. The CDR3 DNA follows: TGTGCCAGCAGTTTAACAGCGAGATCTACCGGGCAGTACTTC.

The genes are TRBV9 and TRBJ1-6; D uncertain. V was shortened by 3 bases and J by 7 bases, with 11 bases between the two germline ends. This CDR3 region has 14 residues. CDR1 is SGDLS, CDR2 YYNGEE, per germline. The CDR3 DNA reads TGTGCCAGCAGCGCGACGCCAGACAATTCACCCCTCCACTTT. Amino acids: CASSATPDNSPLHF.

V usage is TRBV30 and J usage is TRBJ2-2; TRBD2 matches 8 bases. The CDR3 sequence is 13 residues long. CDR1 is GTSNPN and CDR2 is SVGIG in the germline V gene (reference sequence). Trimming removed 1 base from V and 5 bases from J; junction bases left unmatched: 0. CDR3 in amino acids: CAWSASGTGELFF. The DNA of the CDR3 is TGTGCCTGGAGTGCTAGCGGGACCGGGGAGCTGTTTTTT.